The sample holds a few counts of the clone carrying this TCR beta chain. Its specificity is unknown. TCRdb independently ran MiXCR on the 5' RACE reads; one entry per CDR3 protein. Of roughly 600,000 distinct CDR3 sequences in the sample, more than 15% were seen once. The data stem from a study of T-cell memory formation after mild COVID-19. Study-level background: TCR clustering was largely donor specific. General study results and limits: Pre-infection memory showed some responding clones, and this suggested that cross-reactive memory joined. Shrinking CD4+ clones were chiefly CM and EM; CD8+ ones were chiefly EMRA.

The CDR3 has 13 amino acids. From germline, CDR1 is DFQATT and CDR2 SNEGSKA (reference sequence). With V trimmed by 5 bases and J by 6 bases, 7 bases remained unmatched. The chain combines TRBV20-1 with TRBJ1-2; TRBD1 matches 9 bases. This receptor was taken from an adult woman who had mild COVID-19 (a few samples of this study predate the infection). Cell type and time point are not known. What was sequenced was PBMCs or a T cell subset sorted from them (not recorded which). The CDR3 DNA is TGCAGTGCTGGCTCCGGGACAGGGAATGGCTACACCTTC. Its protein product is CSAGSGTGNGYTF.